These T cell receptor beta chains were read from a single sample in a study of blood T cells in healthy people across ages. TCRdb called the 5' RACE reads again in MiXCR, with one record for every CDR3 protein. The data contain approximately 800,000 distinct CDR3 sequences, roughly 40% of them singletons. The sequencing sample was made of blood. These receptors were obtained from a man aged 18 to 35 in good health. Each CDR3 is given without its conserved first and last residue. A D gene is named only where the DNA matches it firmly.

len: 14
v_gene: TRBV18
j_gene: TRBJ2-2
d_gene: .
CDR3aa: ASSPVAGTNTGELF

len: 12
v_gene: TRBV6-5
j_gene: TRBJ2-7
d_gene: .
CDR3aa: ASSYSSGRDEQY

len: 13
v_gene: TRBV7-2
j_gene: TRBJ2-7
d_gene: TRBD2
CDR3aa: ASSTSGTGAYEQY

len: 11
v_gene: TRBV7-3
j_gene: TRBJ2-1
d_gene: .
CDR3aa: ASSLSGEETQF

len: 8
v_gene: TRBV28
j_gene: TRBJ1-2
d_gene: .
CDR3aa: ASRPSGYT

len: 14
v_gene: TRBV4-3
j_gene: TRBJ2-6
d_gene: .
CDR3aa: ASSQEPISGANVLT

len: 11
v_gene: TRBV4-3
j_gene: TRBJ2-7
d_gene: .
CDR3aa: ASSQARNYEQY

len: 13
v_gene: TRBV18
j_gene: TRBJ1-1
d_gene: .
CDR3aa: ASSPPEGLNTEAF

len: 9
v_gene: TRBV2
j_gene: TRBJ2-4
d_gene: .
CDR3aa: ASGQLDIQY

len: 12
v_gene: TRBV5-5
j_gene: TRBJ1-5
d_gene: .
CDR3aa: ASSPIQEDQPQH

len: 12
v_gene: TRBV7-9
j_gene: TRBJ2-5
d_gene: TRBD1
CDR3aa: ASSGDREWETQY

len: 14
v_gene: TRBV12-3/TRBV12-4
j_gene: TRBJ2-4
d_gene: .
CDR3aa: ASSWGWPEGKNIQY

len: 13
v_gene: TRBV20-1
j_gene: TRBJ2-4
d_gene: .
CDR3aa: SASEMKLAKNIQY

len: 13
v_gene: TRBV12-3/TRBV12-4
j_gene: TRBJ2-1
d_gene: .
CDR3aa: ASSSQGTSRNEQF

len: 14
v_gene: TRBV4-1
j_gene: TRBJ2-3
d_gene: .
CDR3aa: ASSQVPAQVTDTQY

len: 12
v_gene: TRBV5-1
j_gene: TRBJ2-6
d_gene: TRBD1
CDR3aa: ASGQGTGANVLT

len: 12
v_gene: TRBV7-2
j_gene: TRBJ1-6
d_gene: .
CDR3aa: ASSMTGDNSPLH

len: 12
v_gene: TRBV7-2
j_gene: TRBJ1-2
d_gene: .
CDR3aa: ASSLGQANYGYT

len: 14
v_gene: TRBV5-1
j_gene: TRBJ2-1
d_gene: TRBD2
CDR3aa: ASSLTSGPPYNEQF

len: 14
v_gene: TRBV12-3/TRBV12-4
j_gene: TRBJ2-3
d_gene: .
CDR3aa: ASSLQPRVPVDVQY

len: 15
v_gene: TRBV5-1
j_gene: TRBJ1-1
d_gene: TRBD1
CDR3aa: ASSLAFGQGRNTEAF

len: 14
v_gene: TRBV20-1
j_gene: TRBJ2-1
d_gene: .
CDR3aa: SAADLLSGSYNEQF

len: 12
v_gene: TRBV4-3
j_gene: TRBJ2-1
d_gene: TRBD2
CDR3aa: ASSPPGLANEQF

len: 13
v_gene: TRBV5-1
j_gene: TRBJ2-1
d_gene: TRBD2
CDR3aa: ASSGGLAGYNEQF

len: 10
v_gene: TRBV18
j_gene: TRBJ2-7
d_gene: .
CDR3aa: ASSLPDFQQY